One T cell receptor (beta chain) is described in this entry. Its antigen is undetermined. Sequenced material consisted of expressed TCRB transcripts (all of the isolated RNA was reverse transcribed). Naive, central memory and regulatory T cell samples came to a mean of around 3.5 million reads. Only in-frame clones appear in the TCRdb table, and some are missing; sequencing was by immunoSEQ multiplex PCR. The table lists a few hundred thousand clones, less than 15% of them singletons. Unmatched junction bases numbered 9, after V lost 3 bases and J lost 5 bases. Germline V gene data show CDR1 as GTSNPN and CDR2 as SVGIG (reference sequence). The CDR3 length is 17 residues. This sample is part of a study of beta chain features in type 1 diabetes. Regarding the study as a whole: A moderate, significant TCRB CDR3 shortening appeared in type 1 diabetes across four CD4+ subsets. The study found that naive, central memory and Treg TCRB repertoires appeared more similar in patients than in healthy donors. Among type 1 diabetes patients, VDJ junctions had fewer insertions and more deletions.

The specimen was naive CD4+ T cells from blood. This clonotype originated in a woman between 18 and 30 years old in good health. The chain couples TRBV30 to TRBJ2-2; 13 nucleotides line up with TRBD2. The CDR3 nucleotides are TGTGCCTGGAGATACGGACTAGCGGGAGTGGATACCGGGGAGCTGTTTTTT. This gives the protein CAWRYGLAGVDTGELFF.